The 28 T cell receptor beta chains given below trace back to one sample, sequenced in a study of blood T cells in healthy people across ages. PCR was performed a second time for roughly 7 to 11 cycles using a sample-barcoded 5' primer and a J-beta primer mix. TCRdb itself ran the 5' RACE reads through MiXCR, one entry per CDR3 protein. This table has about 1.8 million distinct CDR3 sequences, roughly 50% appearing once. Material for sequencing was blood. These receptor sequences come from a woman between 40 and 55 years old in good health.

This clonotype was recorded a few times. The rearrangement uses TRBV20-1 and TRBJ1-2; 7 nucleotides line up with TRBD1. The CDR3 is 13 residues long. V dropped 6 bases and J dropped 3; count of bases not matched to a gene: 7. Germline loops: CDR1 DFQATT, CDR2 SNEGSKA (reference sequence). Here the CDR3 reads CSAETGLYYGYTF. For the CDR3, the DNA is TGCAGTGCCGAGACAGGGTTATACTATGGCTACACCTTC.

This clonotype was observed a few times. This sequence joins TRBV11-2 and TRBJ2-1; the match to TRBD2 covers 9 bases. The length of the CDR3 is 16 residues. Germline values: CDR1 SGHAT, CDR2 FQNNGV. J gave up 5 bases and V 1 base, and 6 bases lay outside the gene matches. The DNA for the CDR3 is TGTGCCAGCAGCTTAGTTTCTGGCGGGGGGGACAATGAGCAGTTCTTC. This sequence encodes CASSLVSGGGDNEQFF.

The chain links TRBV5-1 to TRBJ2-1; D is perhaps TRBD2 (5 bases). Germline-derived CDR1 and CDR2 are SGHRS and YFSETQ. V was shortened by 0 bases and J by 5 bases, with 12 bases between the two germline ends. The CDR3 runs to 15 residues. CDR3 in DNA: TGCGCCAGCAGCTTGGGGGTTCTGACTAACAATGAGCAGTTCTTC. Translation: CASSLGVLTNNEQFF.

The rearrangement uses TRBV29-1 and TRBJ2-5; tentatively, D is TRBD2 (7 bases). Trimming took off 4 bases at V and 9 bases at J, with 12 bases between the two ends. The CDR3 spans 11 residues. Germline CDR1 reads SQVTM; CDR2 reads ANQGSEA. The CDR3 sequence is CSVGREGAQYF. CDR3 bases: TGCAGCGTTGGTAGGGAGGGGGCCCAGTACTTC.

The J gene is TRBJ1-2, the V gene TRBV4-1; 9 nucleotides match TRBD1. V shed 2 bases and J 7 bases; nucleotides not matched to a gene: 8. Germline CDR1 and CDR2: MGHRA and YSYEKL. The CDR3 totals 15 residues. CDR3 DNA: TGCGCCAGCAGCCAACCCCGGGACAGGGAGACTGGCTACACCTTC. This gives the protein CASSQPRDRETGYTF.

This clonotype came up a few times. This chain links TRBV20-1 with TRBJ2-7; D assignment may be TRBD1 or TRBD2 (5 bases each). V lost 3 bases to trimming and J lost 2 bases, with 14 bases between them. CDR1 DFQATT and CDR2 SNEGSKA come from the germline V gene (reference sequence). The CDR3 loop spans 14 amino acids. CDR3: CSARRWDGAYEQYF. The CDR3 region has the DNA TGCAGTGCTAGGCGTTGGGACGGGGCCTACGAGCAGTACTTC.

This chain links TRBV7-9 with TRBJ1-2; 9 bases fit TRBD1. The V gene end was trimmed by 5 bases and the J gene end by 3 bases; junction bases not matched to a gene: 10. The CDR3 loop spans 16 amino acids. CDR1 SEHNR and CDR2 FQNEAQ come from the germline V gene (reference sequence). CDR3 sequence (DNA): TGTGCCAGCAGCCGAACGGGACAGGGCAAAGACTATGGCTACACCTTC. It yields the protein CASSRTGQGKDYGYTF.

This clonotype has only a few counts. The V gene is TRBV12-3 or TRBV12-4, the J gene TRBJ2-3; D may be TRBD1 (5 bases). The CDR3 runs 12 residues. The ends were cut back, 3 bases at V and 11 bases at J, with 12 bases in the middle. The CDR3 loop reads CASSLMGQEQYF. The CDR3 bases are TGTGCCAGCAGTTTGATGGGGCAGGAGCAGTATTTT.

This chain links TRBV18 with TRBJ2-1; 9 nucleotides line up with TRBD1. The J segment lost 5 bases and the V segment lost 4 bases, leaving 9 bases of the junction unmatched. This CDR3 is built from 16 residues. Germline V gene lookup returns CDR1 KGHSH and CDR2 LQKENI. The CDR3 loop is CASSQSGQGSNNEQFF. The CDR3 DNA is TGTGCCAGCTCACAATCGGGACAGGGCAGCAACAATGAGCAGTTCTTC.

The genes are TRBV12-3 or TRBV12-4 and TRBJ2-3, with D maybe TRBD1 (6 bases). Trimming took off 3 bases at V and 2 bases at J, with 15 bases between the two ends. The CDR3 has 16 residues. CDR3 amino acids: CASSFGDNAITDTQYF. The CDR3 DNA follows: TGTGCCAGCAGTTTCGGGGACAACGCGATCACAGATACGCAGTATTTT.

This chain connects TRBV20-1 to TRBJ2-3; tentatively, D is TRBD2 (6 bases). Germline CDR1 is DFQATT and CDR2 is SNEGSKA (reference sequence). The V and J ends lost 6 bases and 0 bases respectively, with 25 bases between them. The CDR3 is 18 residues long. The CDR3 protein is CSARGTGDRSQSTDTQYF. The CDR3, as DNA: TGCAGTGCGCGTGGTACGGGGGACCGCAGTCAAAGCACAGATACGCAGTATTTT.

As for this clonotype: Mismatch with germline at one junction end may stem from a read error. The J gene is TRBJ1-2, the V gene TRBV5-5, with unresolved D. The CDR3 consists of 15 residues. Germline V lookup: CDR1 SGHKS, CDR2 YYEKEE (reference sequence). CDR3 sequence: CASSLSPGLGYGYTF. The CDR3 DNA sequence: TGTGCCAGCAGCTTGTCGCCGGGCTTGGGCTATGGCTACACCTTT.

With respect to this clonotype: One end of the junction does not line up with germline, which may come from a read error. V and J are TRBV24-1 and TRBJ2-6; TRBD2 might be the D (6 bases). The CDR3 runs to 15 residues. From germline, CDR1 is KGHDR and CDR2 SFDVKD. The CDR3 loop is CATSDPAGGADVLTF. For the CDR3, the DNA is TGTGCCACCAGTGATCCAGCTGGAGGGGCCGACGTCCTGACTTTC.

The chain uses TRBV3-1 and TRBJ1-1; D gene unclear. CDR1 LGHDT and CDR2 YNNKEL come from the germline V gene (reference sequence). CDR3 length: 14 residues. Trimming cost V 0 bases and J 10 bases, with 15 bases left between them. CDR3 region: CASSQERGSRGAFF. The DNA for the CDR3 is TGTGCCAGCAGCCAAGAGCGGGGTAGTCGGGGAGCTTTCTTT. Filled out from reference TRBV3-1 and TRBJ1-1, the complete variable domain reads DTAVSQTPKYLVTQMGNDKSIKCEQNLGHDTMYWYKQDSKKFLKIMFSYNNKELIINETVPNRFSPKSPDKAHLNLHINSLELGDSAVYFCASSQERGSRGAFFGQGTRLTVV.

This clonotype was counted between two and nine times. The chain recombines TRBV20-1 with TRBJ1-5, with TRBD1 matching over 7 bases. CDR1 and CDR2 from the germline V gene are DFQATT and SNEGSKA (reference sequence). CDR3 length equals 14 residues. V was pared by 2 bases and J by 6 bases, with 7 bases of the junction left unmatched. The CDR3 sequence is CSARSSQGIQPQHF. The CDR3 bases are TGCAGTGCTAGAAGTTCACAGGGGATTCAGCCCCAGCATTTT.

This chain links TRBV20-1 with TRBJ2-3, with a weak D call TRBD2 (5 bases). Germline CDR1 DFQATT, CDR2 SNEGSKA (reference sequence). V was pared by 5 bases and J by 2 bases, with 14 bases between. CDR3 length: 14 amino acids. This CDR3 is CSAPDGLHTDTQYF. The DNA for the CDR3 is TGCAGTGCTCCTGACGGACTTCACACAGATACGCAGTATTTT.

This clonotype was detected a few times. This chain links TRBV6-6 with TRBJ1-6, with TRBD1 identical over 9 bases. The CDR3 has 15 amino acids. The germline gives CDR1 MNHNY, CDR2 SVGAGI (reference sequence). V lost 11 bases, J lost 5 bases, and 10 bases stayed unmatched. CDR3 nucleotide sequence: TGTGCCGTCCTGGACAGGGGAATAGATAATTCACCCCTCCACTTT. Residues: CAVLDRGIDNSPLHF.

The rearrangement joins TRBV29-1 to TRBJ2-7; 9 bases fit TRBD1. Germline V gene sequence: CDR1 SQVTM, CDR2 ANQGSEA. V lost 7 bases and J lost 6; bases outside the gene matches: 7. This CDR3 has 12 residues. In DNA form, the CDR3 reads TGCAGCGGCGGGACAGGGATGCGCGAGCAGTACTTC. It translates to CSGGTGMREQYF.

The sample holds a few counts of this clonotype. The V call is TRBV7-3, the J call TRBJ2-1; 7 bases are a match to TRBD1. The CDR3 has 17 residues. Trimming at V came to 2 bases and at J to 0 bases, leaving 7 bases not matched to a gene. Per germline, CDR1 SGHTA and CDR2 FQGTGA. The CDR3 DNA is TGTGCCAGCAGCTTACGCCCGGACAGGAGCTCCTACAATGAGCAGTTCTTC. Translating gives CASSLRPDRSSYNEQFF. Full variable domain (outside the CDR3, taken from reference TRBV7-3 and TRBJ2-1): GAGVSQTPSNKVTEKGKYVELRCDPISGHTALYWYRQSLGQGPEFLIYFQGTGAADDSGLPNDRFFAVRPEGSVSTLKIQRTERGDSAVYLCASSLRPDRSSYNEQFFGPGTRLTVL.

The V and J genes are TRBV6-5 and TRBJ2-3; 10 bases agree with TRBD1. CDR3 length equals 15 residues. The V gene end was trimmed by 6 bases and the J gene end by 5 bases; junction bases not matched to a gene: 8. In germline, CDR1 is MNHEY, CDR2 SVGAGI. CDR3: CASSHGTGVGDTQYF. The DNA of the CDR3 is TGTGCCAGCAGCCATGGGACAGGGGTGGGAGATACGCAGTATTTT.

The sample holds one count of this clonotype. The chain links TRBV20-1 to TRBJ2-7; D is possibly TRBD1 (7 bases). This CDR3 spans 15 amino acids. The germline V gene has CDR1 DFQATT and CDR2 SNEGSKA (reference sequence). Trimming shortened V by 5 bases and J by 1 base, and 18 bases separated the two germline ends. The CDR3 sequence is CSALDAGQLSYEQYF. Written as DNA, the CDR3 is TGCAGTGCTCTGGATGCGGGACAGTTGTCCTACGAGCAGTACTTC.

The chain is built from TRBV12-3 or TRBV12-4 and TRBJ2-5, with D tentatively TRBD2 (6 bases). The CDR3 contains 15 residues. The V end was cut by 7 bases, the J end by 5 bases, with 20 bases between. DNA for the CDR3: TGTGCCAGCATTGAACCGGGACCCCGGGGGGAGACCCAGTACTTC. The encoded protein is CASIEPGPRGETQYF.

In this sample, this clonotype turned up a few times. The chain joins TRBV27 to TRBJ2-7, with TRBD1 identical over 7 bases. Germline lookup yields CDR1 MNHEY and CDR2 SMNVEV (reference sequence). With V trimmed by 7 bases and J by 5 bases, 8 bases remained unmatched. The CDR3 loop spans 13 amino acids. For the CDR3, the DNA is TGTGCCAGCAAAATTACAGGGGATCACGAGCAGTACTTC. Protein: CASKITGDHEQYF.

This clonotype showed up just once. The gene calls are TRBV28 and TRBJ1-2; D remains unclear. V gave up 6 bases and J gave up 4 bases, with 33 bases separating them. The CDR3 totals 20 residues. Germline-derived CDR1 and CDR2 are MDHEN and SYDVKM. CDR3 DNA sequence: TGTGCCAGCAGAACAATTCAAGATCTCCGAACCCTTGGACGGACCTATGGCTACACCTTC. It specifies CASRTIQDLRTLGRTYGYTF.

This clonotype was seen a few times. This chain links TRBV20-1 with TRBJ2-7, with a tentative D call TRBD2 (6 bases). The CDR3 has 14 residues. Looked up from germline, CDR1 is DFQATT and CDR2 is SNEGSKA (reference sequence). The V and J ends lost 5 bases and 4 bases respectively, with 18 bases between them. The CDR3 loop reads CSAFPGTATYEQYF. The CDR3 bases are TGCAGTGCTTTCCCCGGGACTGCTACTTACGAGCAGTACTTC.

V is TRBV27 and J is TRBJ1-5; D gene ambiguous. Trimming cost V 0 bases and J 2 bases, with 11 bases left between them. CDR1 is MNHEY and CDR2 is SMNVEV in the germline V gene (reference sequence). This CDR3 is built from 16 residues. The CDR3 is CASSLSIGVGNQPQHF. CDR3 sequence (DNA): TGTGCCAGCAGTTTATCGATCGGGGTAGGCAATCAGCCCCAGCATTTT.

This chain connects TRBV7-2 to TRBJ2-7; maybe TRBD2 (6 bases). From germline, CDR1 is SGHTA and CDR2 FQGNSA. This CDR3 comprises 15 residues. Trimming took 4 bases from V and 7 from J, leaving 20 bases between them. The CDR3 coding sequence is TGTGCCAGCAGCTCCACGCTGGGGGGTGTGGAGGAGCAGTACTTC. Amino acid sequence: CASSSTLGGVEEQYF.

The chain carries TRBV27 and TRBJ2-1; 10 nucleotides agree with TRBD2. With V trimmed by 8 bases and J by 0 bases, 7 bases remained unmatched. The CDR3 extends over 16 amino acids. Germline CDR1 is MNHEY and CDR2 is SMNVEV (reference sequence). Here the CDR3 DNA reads TGTGCCAGCGGGTTAGCGGGGGGAATCTCCTACAATGAGCAGTTCTTC. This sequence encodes CASGLAGGISYNEQFF.